The 21 T cell receptor beta chains below come from one sample, sequenced in a study of blood T cell repertoires in COVID-19. Only in-frame clones appear in the TCRdb table, and some are missing; sequencing was by immunoSEQ multiplex PCR. The sample includes around 210,000 clones, 70% to 90% seen only once; the top ten take around 1.6%. Sequences were obtained from peripheral blood. These receptors were taken from a man between 18 and 29 years old with active or convalescent COVID-19.

The chain uses TRBV5-1 and TRBJ2-5; D gene ambiguous. Germline V gives CDR1 SGHRS, CDR2 YFSETQ. Trimming removed 4 bases at V and 5 bases at J, with 12 bases between. This CDR3 region has 13 residues. The CDR3 DNA sequence: TGCGCCAGCAGCCTTGCCCCGGTGGAGACCCAGTACTTC. Translation: CASSLAPVETQYF.

The rearrangement joins TRBV6-5 to TRBJ1-2; the match to TRBD1 covers 9 bases. Germline CDR1 MNHEY, CDR2 SVGAGI. This CDR3 is built from 14 residues. With V trimmed by 4 bases and J by 4 bases, 4 bases remained unmatched. CDR3 amino acids: CASSWDRATYGYTF. Written as DNA, the CDR3 is TGTGCCAGCAGTTGGGACAGGGCAACCTATGGCTACACCTTC.

J is TRBJ1-4 and V is TRBV7-2, with 7 positions matching TRBD1. From germline, CDR1 is SGHTA and CDR2 FQGNSA. The CDR3 covers 15 residues. The trim removed 4 bases at V and 2 bases at J, leaving 4 bases unmatched. The CDR3: CASSSSGGTNEKLFF. The CDR3 DNA sequence: TGTGCCAGCAGCTCCTCAGGGGGTACTAATGAAAAACTGTTTTTT.

This chain connects TRBV5-4 to TRBJ2-7, with TRBD2 identical over 10 bases. With V trimmed by 1 base and J by 2 bases, 15 bases remained unmatched. Germline V lookup: CDR1 SGHNT, CDR2 YYREEE (reference sequence). CDR3 length equals 19 residues. The chain's CDR3 is CASSLRARVTLAGAYEQYF. CDR3 DNA sequence: TGTGCCAGCAGCTTGCGGGCCCGAGTCACTCTAGCGGGAGCCTACGAGCAGTACTTC.

The chain uses TRBV18 and TRBJ1-3; 7 nucleotides match TRBD1. In germline, CDR1 is KGHSH, CDR2 LQKENI. J was trimmed by 0 bases and V by 2 bases; bases with no gene match: 7. The CDR3 has 17 residues. CDR3 amino acids: CASSPRSRGSSGNTIYF. In nucleotides, the CDR3 is TGTGCCAGCTCACCAAGGAGCAGGGGGTCCTCTGGAAACACCATATATTTT.

The genes are TRBV2 and TRBJ1-1, with D perhaps TRBD1 (6 bases). In germline, CDR1 is SNHLY, CDR2 FYNNEI. The CDR3 contains 13 residues. V was trimmed by 1 base and J by 11 bases, leaving 14 bases between them. CDR3 protein: CASSEVVQGSAFF. CDR3 DNA sequence: TGTGCCAGCAGTGAAGTGGTTCAGGGGAGTGCTTTCTTT.

J is TRBJ1-3 and V is TRBV7-2; 8 bases agree with TRBD1. V lost 0 bases, J lost 6 bases, and 10 bases stayed unmatched. The germline V gene has CDR1 SGHTA and CDR2 FQGNSA. The CDR3 is 17 residues long. In DNA form, the CDR3 reads TGTGCCAGCAGCTTAGCCGAAAGTCGGGACAGGTTAAACACCATATATTTT. Its protein is CASSLAESRDRLNTIYF.

The rearrangement joins TRBV7-9 to TRBJ1-4; the D gene is possibly TRBD1 (6 bases). The germline V gene encodes CDR1 SEHNR and CDR2 FQNEAQ (reference sequence). The CDR3 length is 14 residues. V dropped 1 base and J dropped 11 bases, with 14 bases sitting between them. As DNA, the CDR3 is TGTGCCAGCAGCTTAGAGGGTTCAGGGGCCAAACTGTTTTTT. Translated: CASSLEGSGAKLFF.

This clone was counted between two and nine times. CDR3 coding DNA: TGTGCCAGCAGCCGAAATGGACTAGCGGTCTACAATGAGCAGTTCTTC. Translating it yields CASSRNGLAVYNEQFF. J is TRBJ2-1 and V is TRBV5-4, with 10 bases fitting TRBD2. Germline V gene lookup returns CDR1 SGHNT and CDR2 YYREEE (reference sequence). This CDR3 comprises 16 residues. The V and J ends lost 4 bases and 3 bases, in that order; junction bases with no gene match: 7. The entire variable domain, with the rest obtained from reference TRBV5-4 and TRBJ2-1, is as follows: ETGVTQSPTHLIKTRGQQVTLRCSSQSGHNTVSWYQQALGQGPQFIFQYYREEENGRGNFPPRFSGLQFPNYSSELNVNALELDDSALYLCASSRNGLAVYNEQFFGPGTRLTVL.

The V gene is TRBV6-5, the J gene TRBJ1-5, with D possibly being TRBD1 (6 bases). The germline gives CDR1 MNHEY, CDR2 SVGAGI. V dropped 4 bases and J dropped 2 bases, with 12 bases sitting between them. CDR3 length: 15 residues. CDR3 DNA sequence: TGTGCCAGCAGTTTACAGGGAATGGGCAATCAGCCCCAGCATTTT. This translates into CASSLQGMGNQPQHF.

Details on this clone: The sample contains more than one DNA sequence encoding this CDR3. V gene TRBV28 combines with J gene TRBJ1-2; D is undetermined. This CDR3 has 9 residues. Trimming pared 2 bases from V and 13 bases from J, leaving 5 bases between. Germline V lookup: CDR1 MDHEN, CDR2 SYDVKM. The CDR3 DNA sequence: TGTGCCAGCAGTTTACCTGTCACCTTC. Amino acid sequence: CASSLPVTF.

This clone was counted only a few times. The V gene is TRBV11-3, the J gene TRBJ2-3, with 9 bases aligning to TRBD1. Germline V CDR1 and CDR2: SGHNT, YENEEA. The CDR3 extends over 15 amino acids. The trim removed 5 bases at V and 2 bases at J, leaving 5 bases unmatched. CDR3 DNA sequence: TGTGCCAGCAGCCCCGGGACAGGGAACACAGATACGCAGTATTTT. This encodes CASSPGTGNTDTQYF.

This chain uses TRBV19 with TRBJ1-5; D gene uncertain. This CDR3 spans 14 amino acids. With 9 bases removed from V and 6 bases from J, the gap between germline ends came to 18 bases. Germline CDR1 LNHDA, CDR2 SQIVND (reference sequence). CDR3 in DNA: TGTGCCAGCAAAGGTCTTAAAGGCGGTCAGCCCCAGCATTTT. Translated: CASKGLKGGQPQHF.

The gene calls are TRBV5-1 and TRBJ2-7, with TRBD1 matching 9 bases. V shed 3 bases, J shed 4 bases, and the junction held 8 bases outside the gene matches. This CDR3 comprises 15 residues. CDR1 and CDR2 (germline): SGHRS, YFSETQ. The CDR3 sequence: CASSYDRGVGYEQYF. Here the CDR3 DNA reads TGCGCCAGCAGCTACGACAGGGGGGTGGGTTACGAGCAGTACTTC.

This clone was observed once. The gene calls are TRBV4-2 and TRBJ2-1; 11 nucleotides agree with TRBD2. Germline values: CDR1 LGHNA, CDR2 YNFKEQ. The CDR3 has 14 residues. V dropped 9 bases and J dropped 3; count of bases not matched to a gene: 4. The CDR3 DNA follows: TGTGCCAGTTTAGCGGGAGGGGGCTACAATGAGCAGTTCTTC. Amino acid sequence: CASLAGGGYNEQFF.

The chain combines TRBV10-1 with TRBJ2-3; D is unclear. Trimming pared 2 bases from V and 2 bases from J, leaving 11 bases between. Germline-derived CDR1 and CDR2 are WNHNN and SYGVQD (reference sequence). CDR3 length: 15 residues. CDR3 protein: CASSERTENTDTQYF. The CDR3, as DNA: TGCGCCAGCAGTGAGCGAACAGAGAACACAGATACGCAGTATTTT.

CDR3 DNA sequence: TGTGCCAGCAGCAAAGCACACAATTTGGCAGGGGGCGACTATAGCAATCAGCCCCAGCATTTT. Its translation is CASSKAHNLAGGDYSNQPQHF. The gene calls are TRBV21-1 and TRBJ1-5; no check of the table's D call, TRBD1, against the DNA was made. TRBV21-1 is deemed a pseudogene. This CDR3 region has 21 residues.

V and J are TRBV10-3 and TRBJ2-1, with 8 positions matching TRBD2. J gave up 2 bases and V 7 bases, and 7 bases lay outside the gene matches. The V gene's germline CDR1 is ENHRY and CDR2 SYGVKD. There are 15 residues in the CDR3. CDR3 DNA: TGTGCCATCAAGGCGGGAGGAAGGACCTACAATGAGCAGTTCTTC. Protein product: CAIKAGGRTYNEQFF.

In its sample, this clone was seen many times. CDR3 nucleotide sequence: TGTGCCAGCAGTTTCTCAAGTGGGAGTATAGGGAATGAGCAGTTCTTC. Amino acids: CASSFSSGSIGNEQFF. The chain employs TRBV27 and TRBJ2-1, with a tentative D call TRBD2 (5 bases). Germline-derived CDR1 and CDR2 are MNHEY and SMNVEV (reference sequence). V was clipped by 3 bases and J by 7 bases, with 19 bases between them. The CDR3 runs to 16 residues.

The V gene is TRBV27, the J gene TRBJ2-7, with 8 bases lining up with TRBD2. Looked up from germline, CDR1 is MNHEY and CDR2 is SMNVEV (reference sequence). The CDR3 contains 16 residues. V was pared by 3 bases and J by 0 bases, with 7 bases of the junction left unmatched. The CDR3 reads CASSLAGGRVSYEQYF. CDR3 bases: TGTGCCAGCAGTTTGGCGGGGGGTAGGGTCTCCTACGAGCAGTACTTC.

The V and J genes are TRBV29-1 and TRBJ2-5, with D perhaps TRBD2 (7 bases). The germline V and J ends were trimmed by 2 bases and 5 bases, with 18 bases remaining between them. Germline-derived CDR1 and CDR2 are SQVTM and ANQGSEA. The CDR3 runs to 15 residues. CDR3 nucleotide sequence: TGCAGCGTTGAATTCCCCGGGGGGCGCGGTGAGACCCAGTACTTC. It yields the protein CSVEFPGGRGETQYF.